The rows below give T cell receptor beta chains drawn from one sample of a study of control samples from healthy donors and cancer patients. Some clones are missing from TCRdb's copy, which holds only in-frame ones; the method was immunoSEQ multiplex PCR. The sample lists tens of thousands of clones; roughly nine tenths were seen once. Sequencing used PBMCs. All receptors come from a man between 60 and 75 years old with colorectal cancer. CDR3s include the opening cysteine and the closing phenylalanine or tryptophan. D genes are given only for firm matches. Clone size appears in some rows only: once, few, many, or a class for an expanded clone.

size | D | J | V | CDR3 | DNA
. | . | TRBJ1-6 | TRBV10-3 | CATGEAVSPLHF | TGTGCCACCGGGGAAGCAGTTTCACCCCTCCACTTT
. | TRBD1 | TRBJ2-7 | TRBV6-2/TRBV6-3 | CASSYLGRRQGLYEQYF | TGTGCCAGCAGTTACTTGGGTAGGAGACAGGGCCTTTACGAGCAGTACTTC
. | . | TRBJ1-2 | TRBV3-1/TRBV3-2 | CASSQDSYGYTF | TGTGCCAGCAGCCAAGACAGCTATGGCTACACCTTC
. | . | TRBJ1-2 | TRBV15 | CATSRVGTAGYGYTF | TGTGCCACCAGCAGAGTGGGGACGGCGGGCTATGGCTACACCTTC
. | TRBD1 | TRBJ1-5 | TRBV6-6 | CASSYSGQGAHF | TGTGCCAGCAGTTACTCAGGCCAGGGGGCGCATTTT
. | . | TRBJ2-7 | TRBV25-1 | CASSDPLQYEQYF | TGTGCCAGCAGTGACCCTTTACAATACGAGCAGTACTTC
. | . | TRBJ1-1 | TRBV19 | CASSGTVLMNTEAFF | TGTGCCAGTAGTGGGACGGTCCTCATGAACACTGAAGCTTTCTTT
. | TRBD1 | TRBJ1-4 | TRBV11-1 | CASSLGRGLEGEKLFF | TGTGCCAGCAGCTTAGGCAGGGGGCTTGAGGGTGAAAAACTGTTTTTT
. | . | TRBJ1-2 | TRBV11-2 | CASSPGGYGYTF | TGTGCCAGCAGCCCCGGGGGGTATGGCTACACCTTC
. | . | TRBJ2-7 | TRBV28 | CASRPRTTGDEQYF | TGTGCCAGCAGACCTCGGACGACCGGCGACGAGCAGTACTTC
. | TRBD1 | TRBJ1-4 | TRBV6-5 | CASTPGTGVEKLFF | TGTGCCAGCACCCCCGGGACAGGGGTTGAAAAACTGTTTTTT
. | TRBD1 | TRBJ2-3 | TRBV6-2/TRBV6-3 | CASSWGTGGTDTQYF | TGTGCCAGCAGTTGGGGGACAGGGGGCACAGATACGCAGTATTTT
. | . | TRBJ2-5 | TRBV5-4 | CASTGTNQETQYF | TGTGCCAGCACTGGGACAAATCAAGAGACCCAGTACTTC
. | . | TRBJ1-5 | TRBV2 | CASREGDAFNQPQHF | TGTGCCAGCAGGGAAGGAGACGCTTTCAATCAGCCCCAGCATTTT
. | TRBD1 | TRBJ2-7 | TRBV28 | CASSLGQPYEQYF | TGTGCCAGCAGTTTGGGACAGCCCTACGAGCAGTACTTC
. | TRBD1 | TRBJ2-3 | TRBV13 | CASSLGGQGATTDTQYF | TGTGCCAGCAGCTTAGGCGGACAGGGGGCAACCACAGATACGCAGTATTTT
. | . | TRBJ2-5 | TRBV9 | CASSVGVGGQETQYF | TGTGCCAGCAGCGTAGGGGTTGGGGGGCAGGAGACCCAGTACTTC
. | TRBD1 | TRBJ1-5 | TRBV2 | CASSRQGVNQPQHF | TGTGCCAGCAGCCGACAGGGGGTGAATCAGCCCCAGCATTTT
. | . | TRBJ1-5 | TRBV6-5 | CASSPTGNSNQPQHF | TGTGCCAGCAGTCCCACAGGGAATAGCAATCAGCCCCAGCATTTT
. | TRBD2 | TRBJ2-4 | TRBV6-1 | CASSGSGGALGNIQYF | TGTGCCAGCAGTGGGAGCGGGGGGGCCTTGGGAAACATTCAGTACTTC
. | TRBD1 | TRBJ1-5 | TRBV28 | CASSSGQGQPQHF | TGTGCCAGCAGCTCGGGACAGGGTCAGCCCCAGCATTTT
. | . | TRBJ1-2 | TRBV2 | CASSAGGTGYGYTF | TGTGCCAGCAGTGCTGGAGGAACTGGGTATGGCTACACCTTC
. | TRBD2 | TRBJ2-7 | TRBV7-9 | CASTGGENSYEQYF | TGTGCCAGCACCGGGGGGGAAAACTCCTACGAGCAGTACTTC
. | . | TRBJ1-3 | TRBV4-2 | CASSQERGTGNTIYF | TGTGCCAGCAGCCAAGAGCGGGGGACTGGAAACACCATATATTTT
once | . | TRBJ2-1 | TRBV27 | CASSSLTLGNSYNEQFF | TGTGCCAGCAGTTCACTGACGTTAGGAAACTCCTACAATGAGCAGTTCTTC
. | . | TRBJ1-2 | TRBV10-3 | CAIMAGEIGGYTF | TGTGCCATCATGGCCGGAGAAATAGGTGGCTACACCTTC
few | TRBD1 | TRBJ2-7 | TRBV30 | CAWTPGTAYEQYF | TGTGCCTGGACCCCCGGGACAGCTTACGAGCAGTACTTC
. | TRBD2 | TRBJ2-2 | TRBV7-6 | CASSSLAGENTGELFF | TGTGCCAGCAGCTCGTTAGCGGGGGAAAACACCGGGGAGCTGTTTTTT
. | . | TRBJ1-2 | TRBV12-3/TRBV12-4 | CASSLVAGYGYTF | TGTGCCAGCAGTTTAGTGGCGGGCTATGGCTACACCTTC
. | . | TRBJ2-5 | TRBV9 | CASSVAPSGRETQYF | TGTGCCAGCAGCGTAGCCCCCTCCGGGAGAGAGACCCAGTACTTC
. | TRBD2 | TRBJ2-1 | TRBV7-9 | CASTIGLAGWDEQFF | TGTGCCAGCACCATCGGACTAGCTGGGTGGGATGAGCAGTTCTTC
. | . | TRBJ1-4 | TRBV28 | CASSLGVVSNEKLFF | TGTGCCAGCTCCTTGGGGGTCGTTTCTAATGAAAAACTGTTTTTT
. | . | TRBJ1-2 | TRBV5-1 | CASSPDVGGYYGYTF | TGCGCCAGCAGCCCCGATGTAGGAGGCTACTATGGCTACACCTTC
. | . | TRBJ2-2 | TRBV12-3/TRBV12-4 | CASRSTGTGELFF | TGTGCCAGCAGGTCGACAGGTACCGGGGAGCTGTTTTTT
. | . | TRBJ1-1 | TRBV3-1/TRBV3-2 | CASSPDMDTEAFF | TGTGCCAGCAGCCCCGACATGGACACTGAAGCTTTCTTT
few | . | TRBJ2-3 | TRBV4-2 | CASSQDGGDTQYF | TGTGCCAGCAGCCAAGATGGAGGAGATACGCAGTATTTT
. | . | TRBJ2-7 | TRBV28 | CASSQARTASYEQYF | TGTGCCAGCAGCCAGGCACGGACGGCGTCCTACGAGCAGTACTTC
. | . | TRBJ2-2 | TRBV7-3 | CASSPPRPPGELFF | TGTGCCAGCAGCCCCCCCCGTCCCCCCGGGGAGCTGTTTTTT
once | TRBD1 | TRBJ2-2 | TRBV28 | CASSPRGPGELFF | TGTGCCAGCAGTCCTAGGGGGCCCGGGGAGCTGTTTTTT
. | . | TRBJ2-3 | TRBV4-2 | CASSQAVSTDTQYF | TGTGCCAGCAGCCAAGCGGTCAGCACAGATACGCAGTATTTT
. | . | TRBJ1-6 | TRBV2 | CASSTGGSSYNSPLHF | TGTGCCAGCAGCACCGGGGGGAGCTCCTATAATTCACCCCTCCACTTT
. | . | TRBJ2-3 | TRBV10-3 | CAIGNGSGLTDTQYF | TGTGCCATCGGGAATGGTAGTGGGCTCACAGATACGCAGTATTTT
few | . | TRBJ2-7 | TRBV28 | CASRPRGGPDNEQYF | TGTGCCAGCAGGCCAAGGGGGGGGCCAGACAACGAGCAGTACTTC
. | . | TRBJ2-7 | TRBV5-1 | CASSLESTYEQYF | TGCGCCAGCAGCTTGGAGTCGACCTACGAGCAGTACTTC
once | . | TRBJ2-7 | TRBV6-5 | CASRGSYEQYF | TGTGCCAGCAGAGGCTCCTACGAGCAGTACTTC
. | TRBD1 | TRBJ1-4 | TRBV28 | CASSFFTGGNEKLFF | TGTGCCAGCAGTTTTTTTACAGGGGGGAATGAAAAACTGTTTTTT
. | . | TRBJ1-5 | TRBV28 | CASSSYQPQHF | TGTGCCAGCAGTTCTTATCAGCCCCAGCATTTT
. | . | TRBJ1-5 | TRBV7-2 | CASSLGSRGTNQPQHF | TGTGCCAGCAGCCTCGGGTCCCGGGGTACCAATCAGCCCCAGCATTTT
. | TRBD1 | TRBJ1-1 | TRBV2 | CASSETGAGTEAFF | TGTGCCAGCAGTGAGACAGGGGCGGGCACTGAAGCTTTCTTT